This is a list of T cell receptor beta chains from one sample in a study of early stage breast cancer tumors. The method was immunoSEQ multiplex PCR; TCRdb's version includes in-frame clones alone and lacks a portion of them. There are about 31,000 clones in the sample; roughly 81% occur only once, and approximately 4.6% lies in the top ten. Source material: blood. All receptors come from a person aged 40 to 49 with breast cancer. Both conserved end residues are part of each CDR3. The order of the fields is V gene, clone size, D gene, J gene, CDR3 DNA, CDR3 protein. The D gene is left open where the match is weak. A row's size may be missing; if present it is once, few, many or a size class.

TRBV11-3	.	TRBD1	TRBJ2-2	TGTGCCAGCAGCTTTACGACAGGGTCGGTTGCCGGGGAGCTGTTTTTT	CASSFTTGSVAGELFF
TRBV29-1	few	TRBD1	TRBJ1-1	TGCAGCGTTGAAGGGACAGGGAAAGCTTTCTTT	CSVEGTGKAFF
TRBV27	.	.	TRBJ1-2	TGTGCCAGCAGTCTTAGAAGACTGGGGGGCTACACCTTC	CASSLRRLGGYTF
TRBV2	.	.	TRBJ2-5	TGTGCCAGCAGCGCTCAAGAGACCCAGTACTTC	CASSAQETQYF
TRBV7-9	.	.	TRBJ1-4	TGTGCCAGCAGCTTAGCTGGGTTAAGTGAAAAACTGTTTTTT	CASSLAGLSEKLFF
TRBV25-1	.	.	TRBJ1-4	TGTGCCAGCAGTGAATGCCCAGGTACTGCAACTAATGAAAAACTGTTTTTT	CASSECPGTATNEKLFF
TRBV10-1	.	.	TRBJ2-1	TGCGCCAGCAGTGAGCCCCTCCGCAGGGGTAGCTCCTACAATGAGCAGTTCTTC	CASSEPLRRGSSYNEQFF
TRBV6-5	.	TRBD1	TRBJ1-2	TGTGCCAGCAGAAAGGGACAGATGGGGGGCTACACCTTC	CASRKGQMGGYTF
TRBV6-5	.	.	TRBJ1-5	TGTGCCAGCAGCGTCCGGGAGGCGAATCAGCCCCAGCATTTT	CASSVREANQPQHF
TRBV18	few	.	TRBJ1-4	TGTGCCAGCTCACCTCGGACAGCGTTGGGTGAAAAACTGTTTTTT	CASSPRTALGEKLFF
TRBV30	.	.	TRBJ1-4	TGTGCCTGGGCCCAGGGTTTGTATGAAAAACTGTTTTTT	CAWAQGLYEKLFF
TRBV7-2	.	TRBD2	TRBJ2-1	TGTGCCAGCAGACCTCCGGGACTAGACTACAATGAGCAGTTCTTC	CASRPPGLDYNEQFF
TRBV27	few	.	TRBJ2-3	TGTGCCAGCAGTACTACTCTGAATACGCAGTATTTT	CASSTTLNTQYF
TRBV4-2	.	.	TRBJ2-3	TGTGCCAGCAGCCAAGTGCTGGCAGAGATTAGCGAGGCAGATACGCAGTATTTT	CASSQVLAEISEADTQYF
TRBV2	.	.	TRBJ1-1	TGTGCCAGCAGTGATTTTAGCCTTTCTACGGGCGCTGAAGCTTTCTTT	CASSDFSLSTGAEAFF
TRBV5-6	.	.	TRBJ1-2	TGTGCCAGCAGCTTGGTTCCAGGCAGGGGTGGCTACACCTTC	CASSLVPGRGGYTF
TRBV2	few	.	TRBJ2-7	TGTGCCGGTGGAACGATGTCCTACGAGCAGTACTTC	CAGGTMSYEQYF
TRBV14	.	TRBD1	TRBJ1-1	TGTGCCAGCAGCCAAGACCGTGACAGGGCGTATCCTGAAGCTTTCTTT	CASSQDRDRAYPEAFF
TRBV5-1	.	.	TRBJ2-7	TGCGCCAGCAGCCCGGACGGAGCCTCCTACGAGCAGTACTTC	CASSPDGASYEQYF
TRBV7-6	.	.	TRBJ2-1	TGTGCCAGCAGCTTAGTCAGTGACAGGCTTTTGGGTGAGCAGTTCTTC	CASSLVSDRLLGEQFF
TRBV9	few	TRBD2	TRBJ2-2	TGTGCCAGCAGCGTAGAGGCGGGAGAGTCTTTGGGGGAGCTGTTTTTT	CASSVEAGESLGELFF
TRBV2	.	TRBD1	TRBJ1-2	TGTGCCAGCACCGACCTCGGGGGACAGGGATACGGCTACACCTTC	CASTDLGGQGYGYTF
TRBV30	few	.	TRBJ2-7	TGTGCCTGGAGTGTCCCGCCACAGGCATACGAGCAGTACTTC	CAWSVPPQAYEQYF
TRBV4-1	.	.	TRBJ1-4	TGCGCCAGCAGCCACCCCTACGAAAAACTGTTTTTT	CASSHPYEKLFF
TRBV7-9	.	.	TRBJ2-7	TGTGCCAGCAGCTTAGCCGGGGGCGTGGGCGAGCAGTACTTC	CASSLAGGVGEQYF
TRBV18	.	.	TRBJ2-3	TGTGCCAGCTCACCCGGGGAAGCAGATACGCAGTATTTT	CASSPGEADTQYF
TRBV7-2	once	.	TRBJ1-5	TGTGCCAGCAGTTCAGGCCAGGGGCCAAATCAGCCCCAGCATTTT	CASSSGQGPNQPQHF
TRBV5-1	.	TRBD1	TRBJ2-3	TGCGCCAGCAGCTCGGGGACAGGGGGCGCGACAGATACGCAGTATTTT	CASSSGTGGATDTQYF
TRBV4-1	.	.	TRBJ2-3	TGCGCCAGCAGCCAAGCTCGCGAGACTAGCACAGATACGCAGTATTTT	CASSQARETSTDTQYF
TRBV9	.	.	TRBJ1-3	TGTGCCAGCAGCCTAGGAGGGAGCTCTGGAAACACCATATATTTT	CASSLGGSSGNTIYF
TRBV7-9	few	.	TRBJ2-2	TGTGCCAGCAGCTTAGGAGGCTGGGACACCGGGGAGCTGTTTTTT	CASSLGGWDTGELFF
TRBV19	.	.	TRBJ2-7	TGTGCCAGTAGTATACCAGGGTTCCACGAGCAGTACTTC	CASSIPGFHEQYF
TRBV9	.	.	TRBJ2-2	TGTGCCAGCAGCGTAGCCACTTGGGGAGCCGGGGAGCTGTTTTTT	CASSVATWGAGELFF
TRBV7-2	once	.	TRBJ1-1	TGTGCCAGCAGCTTATTTCGGGGAAACACTGAAGCTTTCTTT	CASSLFRGNTEAFF
TRBV15	.	.	TRBJ2-7	TGTGCCACCAGCAGGGAGCAGTACTTC	CATSREQYF
TRBV15	once	TRBD1	TRBJ1-2	TGTGCCACCAGCGGAGGACAGGGCGACTATGGCTACACCTTC	CATSGGQGDYGYTF
TRBV11-2	.	TRBD2	TRBJ2-1	TGTGCCAGCAGCTTTACTAGCGCATACAATGAGCAGTTCTTC	CASSFTSAYNEQFF
TRBV19	.	.	TRBJ2-1	TGTGCCAGTAGTAGGCACAACAATGAGCAGTTCTTC	CASSRHNNEQFF
TRBV4-2	.	.	TRBJ2-7	TGTGCCAGCAGCCAAGTGGACACACCCTACGAGCAGTACTTC	CASSQVDTPYEQYF
TRBV6-5	.	.	TRBJ2-7	TGTGCCAGCATGGAGGCTGGCCGTGGGTACGAGCAGTACTTC	CASMEAGRGYEQYF
TRBV30	once	TRBD2	TRBJ2-7	TGTGCCTGGTCTGGGGCGGCAGGGAGGGAGTACTTC	CAWSGAAGREYF
TRBV7-2	.	.	TRBJ2-7	TGTGCCAGCAGCTTCGGGGACGAGCAGTACTTC	CASSFGDEQYF
TRBV9	.	.	TRBJ2-2	TGTGTCAGCAGCCCCCAGAACACCGGGGAGCTGTTTTTT	CVSSPQNTGELFF
TRBV5-4	once	.	TRBJ1-2	TGTGCCAGCAGCTCCCTCGGGGGGGACTATGGCTACACCTTC	CASSSLGGDYGYTF
TRBV7-8	.	.	TRBJ2-6	TGTGCCAGCAGCTTAGCGCGGGTCCTCCCTGGGGCCAACGTCCTGACTTTC	CASSLARVLPGANVLTF
TRBV10-3	.	.	TRBJ2-5	TGTGCCATTAACGAGGGGTCCGGGGCCCAGTACTTC	CAINEGSGAQYF
TRBV19	.	.	TRBJ1-1	TGTGCCAGTACTCCGACCGGGGGGGGCACTGCTTTCTTT	CASTPTGGGTAFF
TRBV5-4	.	.	TRBJ2-1	TGTGCCAGCAGCTTGGTACGGGAGGAGCAGTTCTTC	CASSLVREEQFF
TRBV5-1	.	.	TRBJ1-3	TGCGCCAGCAGCTCCGGCACTAGCTCTGGAAACACCATATATTTT	CASSSGTSSGNTIYF
TRBV30	.	.	TRBJ1-2	TGTGCCTCACGGGAGGGTCGAAGGCCCGGCCGGCTTAACTATGGCTACACCTTC	CASREGRRPGRLNYGYTF
TRBV9	.	.	TRBJ1-2	TGTGCCAGCACCAAAGGCACAGGGAACTATGGCTACACCTTC	CASTKGTGNYGYTF
TRBV1	.	.	TRBJ2-7	TGCACCAGCAGCCAAGATGTCCCCGGGGCTAGCGGCCCCTACGAGCAGTACTTC	CTSSQDVPGASGPYEQYF
TRBV4-2	.	.	TRBJ2-1	TGTGCCAGCAGCCAAGGGGAATCGCACAGTGATGAGCAGTTCTTC	CASSQGESHSDEQFF
TRBV19	.	TRBD1	TRBJ1-3	TGTGCCAGTAGAGCCGGGACAGGGGCCCGAGCCACCATATATTTT	CASRAGTGARATIYF